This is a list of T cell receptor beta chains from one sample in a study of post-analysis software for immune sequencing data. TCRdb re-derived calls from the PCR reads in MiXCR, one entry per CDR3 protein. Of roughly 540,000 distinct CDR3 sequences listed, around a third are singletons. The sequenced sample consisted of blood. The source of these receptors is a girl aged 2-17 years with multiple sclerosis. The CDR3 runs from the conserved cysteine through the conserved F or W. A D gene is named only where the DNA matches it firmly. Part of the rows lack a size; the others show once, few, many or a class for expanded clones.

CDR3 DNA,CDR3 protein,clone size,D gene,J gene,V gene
TGTGCCAGCAGCTCGAGACGGGTCCCTGGGGCCAACGTCCTGACTTTC,CASSSRRVPGANVLTF,many,.,TRBJ2-6,TRBV11-1
TGCAGTGCTACTCTGATCGCGGGGGGGGTTGGGAATGAGCAGTTCTTC,CSATLIAGGVGNEQFF,once,TRBD2,TRBJ2-1,TRBV20-1
TGTGCCAGCAGCTTAGCAGGGGGCGCTGGCACAGATACGCAGTATTTT,CASSLAGGAGTDTQYF,.,TRBD1,TRBJ2-3,TRBV13
TGTGCCTCCTCGGACCGGGACAGATCCTACGAGCAGTACTTC,CASSDRDRSYEQYF,many,TRBD1,TRBJ2-7,TRBV7-2
TGTGCCAGCAGTCGAAATTACAAGGTGTATGGCTACACCTTC,CASSRNYKVYGYTF,.,.,TRBJ1-2,TRBV12-3/TRBV12-4
TGTGCCAGCAGTCCGGTGGAACCCACCCAAGAGACCCAGTACTTC,CASSPVEPTQETQYF,.,.,TRBJ2-5,TRBV25-1
TGTGCCAGCAGTTTTTCTGGGGTGAACATTCAGTACTTC,CASSFSGVNIQYF,.,.,TRBJ2-4,TRBV12-3/TRBV12-4
TGCAGTGCGGGGCATCGGGTCTCTGGGGCCAACGTCCTGACTTTC,CSAGHRVSGANVLTF,.,.,TRBJ2-6,TRBV20-1
TGCGCCAGCAGCTTGGACGGTAGCGGGGATCCAGATACGCAGTATTTT,CASSLDGSGDPDTQYF,.,TRBD2,TRBJ2-3,TRBV5-1
TGTGCCACCAGCAGCCGACGGGTTTACAATGAGCAGTACTTC,CATSSRRVYNEQYF,.,.,TRBJ2-7,TRBV15
TGTGCCATCAGTGACATTGCCAGCGGGTTACCCTACGAGCAGTACTTC,CAISDIASGLPYEQYF,many,.,TRBJ2-7,TRBV10-3
TGTGCCAGCAGTTTTTACAGGGAGGGAGCTACAGATACGCAGTATTTT,CASSFYREGATDTQYF,.,.,TRBJ2-3,TRBV27
TGTGCCAGCAGTTTGGTAGGAGAGAATTCACCCCTCCACTTT,CASSLVGENSPLHF,.,.,TRBJ1-6,TRBV6-6